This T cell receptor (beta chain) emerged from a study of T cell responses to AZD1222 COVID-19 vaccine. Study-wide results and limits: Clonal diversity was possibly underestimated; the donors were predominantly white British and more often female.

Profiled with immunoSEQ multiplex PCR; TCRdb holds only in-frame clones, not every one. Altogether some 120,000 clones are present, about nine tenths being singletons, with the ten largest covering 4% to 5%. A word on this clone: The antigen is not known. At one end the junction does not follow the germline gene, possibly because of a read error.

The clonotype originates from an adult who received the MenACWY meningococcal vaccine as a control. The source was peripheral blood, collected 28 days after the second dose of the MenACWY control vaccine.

The CDR3 DNA follows: TGTGCCAGTCGCTCATCAGGGGTTATGCACTTC. Residues: CASRSSGVMHF. The V call is TRBV2, the J call TRBJ2-5; possible D gene TRBD1, 6 bases. The CDR3 consists of 11 residues. Germline V lookup: CDR1 SNHLY, CDR2 FYNNEI.